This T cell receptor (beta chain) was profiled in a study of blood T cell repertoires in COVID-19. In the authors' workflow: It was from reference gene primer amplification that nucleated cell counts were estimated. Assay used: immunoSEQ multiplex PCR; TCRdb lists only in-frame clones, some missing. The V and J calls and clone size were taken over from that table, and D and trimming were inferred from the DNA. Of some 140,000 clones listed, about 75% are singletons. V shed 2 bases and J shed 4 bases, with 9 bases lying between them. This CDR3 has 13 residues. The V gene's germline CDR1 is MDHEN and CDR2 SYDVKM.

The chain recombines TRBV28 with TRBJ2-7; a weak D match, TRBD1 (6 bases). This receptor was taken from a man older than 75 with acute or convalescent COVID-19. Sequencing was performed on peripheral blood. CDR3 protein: CASSLGGSYEQYF. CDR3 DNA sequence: TGTGCCAGCAGTTTAGGGGGCTCTTACGAGCAGTACTTC.